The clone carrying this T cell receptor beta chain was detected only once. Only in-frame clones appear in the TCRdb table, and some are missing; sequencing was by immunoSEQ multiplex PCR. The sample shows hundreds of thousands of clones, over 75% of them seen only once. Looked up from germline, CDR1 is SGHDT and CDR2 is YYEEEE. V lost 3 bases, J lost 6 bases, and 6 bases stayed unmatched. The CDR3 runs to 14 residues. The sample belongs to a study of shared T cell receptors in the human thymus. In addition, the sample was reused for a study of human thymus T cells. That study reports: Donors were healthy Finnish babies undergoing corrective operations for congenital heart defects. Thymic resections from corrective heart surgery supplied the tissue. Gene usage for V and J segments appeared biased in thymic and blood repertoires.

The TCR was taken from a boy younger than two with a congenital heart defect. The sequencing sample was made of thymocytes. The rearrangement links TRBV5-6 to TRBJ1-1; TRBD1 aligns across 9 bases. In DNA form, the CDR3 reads TGTGCCAGCAGCTCACGGGACAGGGCCCCTGAAGCTTTCTTT. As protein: CASSSRDRAPEAFF.